This record concerns one T cell receptor (beta chain) sequence. The CDR3 is 14 amino acids. V lost 5 bases, J lost 2 bases, and 5 bases stayed unmatched. In germline, CDR1 is LNHDA, CDR2 SQIVND (reference sequence). The data are from a study of blood T cell repertoires in COVID-19. Study context: The United States, Italy and Spain were the sources of the acute and convalescent COVID-19 samples. From T cells, B-cell-depleted T cells, or PBMCs came the material, which was cDNA or gDNA.

In the original processing: Amplified reference gene primers provided the basis for estimating nucleated cell counts. Data came from immunoSEQ multiplex PCR; TCRdb stores just in-frame clones and leaves some out. That table supplies the V and J calls and clone size; D and trimming were determined from the DNA. The sample consists of more than 90,000 clones, around 85% of them appearing once. The rearrangement links TRBV19 to TRBJ1-2; TRBD1 matches 7 bases. Sequencing input: peripheral blood. The TCR originated in a woman in her 70s with active or convalescent COVID-19. CDR3 sequence (DNA): TGTGCCAGTAGTTGGCAGGGGGGAAACTATGGCTACACCTTC. This gives the protein CASSWQGGNYGYTF.